Each of the 6 T cell receptor beta chains below was sequenced from the same sample in a study of memory CD4+ T cells and cytomegalovirus serostatus. Single viable CD3+CD4+CD8-CD45RO+ cells were sorted as the memory CD4+ T cells. Assay: immunoSEQ multiplex PCR; the TCRdb copy retains only in-frame clones and omits some. The table has some 65,000 clones, over 60% seen once. The sequenced sample was memory CD4+ T cells from blood. These receptors came from an adult in good health and CMV-seronegative. Some clones in this sample may be carry-over from other donors' samples.

The rearrangement links TRBV19 to TRBJ1-5; no clear D gene. The germline CDR1 and CDR2 sequences are LNHDA and SQIVND (reference sequence). Trimming shortened V by 4 bases and J by 5 bases, and 9 bases separated the two germline ends. CDR3 length: 13 residues. CDR3 DNA: TGTGCCAGTAGTAGGGGAAGGGATCAGCCCCAGCATTTT. Protein product: CASSRGRDQPQHF.

This clone has only a few counts. V is TRBV5-1 and J is TRBJ2-7, with 9 bases fitting TRBD1. The ends lost 4 bases at V and 1 base at J; junction bases unmatched: 6. Germline V gives CDR1 SGHRS, CDR2 YFSETQ. This CDR3 is built from 15 residues. CDR3 bases: TGCGCCAGCAGCCAAGGACAGGGGCTATCCTACGAGCAGTACTTC. Amino acid sequence: CASSQGQGLSYEQYF.

The chain carries TRBV5-1 and TRBJ2-4; 9 bases agree with TRBD1. Per the germline V gene, CDR1 is SGHRS and CDR2 is YFSETQ. With 4 bases clipped from V and 2 bases from J, the junction kept 7 bases outside the gene matches. The CDR3 has 16 amino acids. The CDR3 protein is CASSMGQGETKNIQYF. The CDR3 DNA sequence: TGCGCCAGCAGCATGGGACAGGGCGAAACCAAAAACATTCAGTACTTC.

This chain connects TRBV6-6 to TRBJ2-6, with 7 bases lining up with TRBD1. The V gene end was trimmed by 4 bases and the J gene end by 2 bases; junction bases not matched to a gene: 5. CDR1 is MNHNY and CDR2 is SVGAGI in the germline V gene (reference sequence). The CDR3 is 16 residues long. The CDR3 DNA follows: TGTGCCAGCAGTTCCAGGGGGAAGGCTGGGGCCAACGTCCTGACTTTC. This codes for CASSSRGKAGANVLTF.

V gene TRBV6-5 combines with J gene TRBJ1-2; D gene unclear. Germline CDR1 MNHEY, CDR2 SVGAGI. The CDR3 totals 15 residues. V was shortened by 0 bases and J by 0 bases, with 8 bases between the two germline ends. This CDR3 is CASSYSRFSNYGYTF. CDR3 nucleotides: TGTGCCAGCAGTTACTCGAGATTCTCTAACTATGGCTACACCTTC.

J is TRBJ2-5 and V is TRBV5-1, with D possibly being TRBD1 (6 bases). CDR1 is SGHRS, CDR2 YFSETQ, per germline. Trimming stripped 3 bases from V and 2 bases from J, with 11 bases between. CDR3 length: 14 residues. The CDR3 here is CASSWNRDQETQYF. CDR3 DNA sequence: TGCGCCAGCAGCTGGAACAGGGATCAAGAGACCCAGTACTTC.